Included here is one T cell receptor (beta chain) sequence, with context. Its antigen is unidentified. The PCR used 60 Vbeta and 13 Jbeta primers. Original methodology: Counted up in a later analysis, unique TCR beta chains came to about 80 million, with some 11 million shared. The table came from immunoSEQ multiplex PCR; TCRdb's copy has only in-frame clones and leaves some out. V, J and clone size reflect that table, while D and trimming were determined from the DNA. Of under 250,000 clones in the sample, about 85% were seen once. V shed 3 bases and J 3 bases; nucleotides not matched to a gene: 2. The length of the CDR3 is 13 residues. The germline CDR1 and CDR2 sequences are SGHRS and YFSETQ. These data are taken from a study of cytomegalovirus exposure and HLA in healthy donors. The study, taken as a whole, reports: There were reportedly fewer N-insertions in an Asian-associated ancestry cluster than the approximately 700-donor mean, in a later analysis. Three CMV-associated chains proved CMV antigen-specific in vitro.

This sequence originates from a girl under 10 years old in good health and CMV-seronegative. The chain recombines TRBV5-1 with TRBJ2-7; 8 bases map to TRBD1. The sequenced sample consisted of PBMCs. The CDR3 protein is CASSSGGNYEQYF. CDR3 coding DNA: TGCGCCAGCAGCTCAGGGGGCAACTACGAGCAGTACTTC.